Below are 13 T cell receptor beta chains sequenced from a single sample in a study of blood T cells in healthy people across ages (dated by TCRdb to about 2015). Library preparation was by 5' RACE. TCRdb lists the instrument as Illumina HiSeq 2500. A second about 7 to 12 cycle PCR used a sample-barcoded 5' primer and a J-beta primer mix. TCRdb took the public reads, trimmed them with fastp at Q25, ran MiXCR for clone calling and kept in-frame beta chains. Rows with one shared CDR3 protein collapse into an entry with the most common genes and DNA. The sample profile shows 380,000 or so distinct CDR3 sequences; 45% to 60% of them were found once. The top ten clonotypes cover approximately 51% of the sample. Source material: blood. These TCRs come from a man aged 55 to 70 in good health.

The V and J genes are TRBV20-1 and TRBJ2-5; D is undetermined. This CDR3 has 12 amino acids. Germline V gives CDR1 DFQATT, CDR2 SNEGSKA (reference sequence). The V and J ends lost 1 base and 11 bases respectively, with 14 bases between them. The DNA of the CDR3 is TGCAGTGCTAGAGCATCTTCCGACAAGCAGTACTTC. Amino acid sequence: CSARASSDKQYF.

This clonotype has only a few counts. V gene TRBV28 combines with J gene TRBJ2-5, with TRBD2 matching over 9 bases. Germline CDR1 is MDHEN and CDR2 is SYDVKM. The CDR3 runs 16 residues. The CDR3 DNA sequence: TGTGGGAGTAGTCAAGCGGGAGGCCTCTCCCAAGAGACCCAGTACTTC. Its protein is CGSSQAGGLSQETQYF. The full variable domain, completed using reference TRBV28 and TRBJ2-5, is DVKVTQSSRYLVKRTGEKVFLECVQDMDHENMFWYRQDPGLGLRLIYFSYDVKMKEKGDIPEGYSVSREKKERFSLILESASTNQTSMYLCGSSQAGGLSQETQYFGPGTRLLVL.

This clonotype showed up just once. This chain joins TRBV6-2 or TRBV6-3 and TRBJ2-5, with D maybe TRBD2 (6 bases). V lost 2 bases, J lost 11 bases, and 21 bases lay in between. Germline CDR1 MNHEY, CDR2 SVGEGT. The CDR3 is made up of 15 amino acids. The CDR3: CASSYVAATRSEQYF. In DNA form, the CDR3 reads TGTGCCAGCAGTTACGTAGCGGCGACCCGTAGTGAGCAGTACTTC.

The genes are TRBV6-2 or TRBV6-3 and TRBJ2-1, with 8 bases lining up with TRBD2. The J call is in doubt because the DNA end fits TRBJ2-7 better. Germline CDR1 reads MNHEY; CDR2 reads SVGEGT. This CDR3 region has 16 residues. This CDR3 is CASSNPAGVTYNEQYF. DNA for the CDR3: TGTGCCAGCAGTAACCCAGCGGGAGTGACCTACAATGAGCAGTACTTC.

This clonotype has a handful of counts. The rearrangement joins TRBV3-1 to TRBJ2-7; 7 bases are shared with TRBD1. This CDR3 has 15 residues. Trimming at V came to 8 bases and at J to 4 bases, leaving 14 bases not matched to a gene. In germline, CDR1 is LGHDT, CDR2 YNNKEL (reference sequence). CDR3 sequence: CASGYQDRFVYEQYF. CDR3 DNA: TGTGCCAGCGGCTACCAGGACAGGTTCGTTTACGAGCAGTACTTC.

CDR3 sequence: CASSQSAGETEAFF. CDR3 coding DNA: TGTGCCAGCAGCCAATCGGCGGGGGAAACTGAAGCTTTCTTT. The chain combines TRBV3-1 with TRBJ1-1; maybe TRBD1 (5 bases). This CDR3 has 14 residues. Trimming left V 2 bases short and J 5 bases short, with 12 bases between. Per the germline V gene, CDR1 is LGHDT and CDR2 is YNNKEL (reference sequence).

Notes on this clonotype: Germline is not matched at one junction end, which may reflect a read error. CDR3 sequence reads: CANSLGGLQYNEQFF. The CDR3 DNA sequence: TGTGCCAACAGCTTGGGCGGGCTGCAGTACAATGAGCAGTTCTTC. J is TRBJ2-1 and V is TRBV5-6; TRBD2 might be the D (5 bases). The germline V gene encodes CDR1 SGHDT and CDR2 YYEEEE. This CDR3 is 15 amino acids long.

This clonotype has more than one count but fewer than ten. This chain links TRBV7-9 with TRBJ2-7; TRBD1 agrees at 10 bases. V lost 5 bases, J lost 7 bases, and 5 bases stayed unmatched. The V gene's germline CDR1 is SEHNR and CDR2 FQNEAQ (reference sequence). CDR3 size: 13 residues. The CDR3 spells CASSVGQGGEQYF. CDR3 sequence (DNA): TGTGCCAGCAGCGTAGGACAGGGGGGAGAGCAGTACTTC.

The genes are TRBV27 and TRBJ2-4; D may be TRBD1 (8 bases). Germline V gene lookup returns CDR1 MNHEY and CDR2 SMNVEV (reference sequence). This CDR3 has 15 residues. Trimming removed 5 bases from V and 0 bases from J, with 11 bases in between. CDR3 residues: CASSNRGGAKNIQYF. The DNA for the CDR3 is TGTGCCAGCAGTAACAGGGGGGGAGCCAAAAACATTCAGTACTTC.

V usage is TRBV6-1 and J usage is TRBJ2-5; TRBD1 aligns across 7 bases. The J call is doubtful: the DNA matches TRBJ2-7 better. Germline V gene lookup returns CDR1 MNHNS and CDR2 SASEGT. The CDR3 spans 14 residues. The CDR3 DNA reads as TGTGCCAGCAGCGGGGCAGGGGGACCCTACGAGCAGTACTTC. Its protein product is CASSGAGGPYEQYF.

The chain recombines TRBV27 with TRBJ2-7, with D perhaps given as TRBD1 or TRBD2 (5 bases each). The CDR3 spans 14 residues. Germline lookup yields CDR1 MNHEY and CDR2 SMNVEV (reference sequence). V was clipped by 5 bases and J by 7 bases, with 18 bases between them. CDR3 protein: CASSPDLGGGEQYF. The CDR3 nucleotides are TGTGCCAGCAGTCCTGACTTGGGTGGGGGAGAGCAGTACTTC.

V usage is TRBV12-3 or TRBV12-4 and J usage is TRBJ2-7; either TRBD1 or TRBD2 may fit D (6 bases each). Trimming removed 5 bases from V and 4 bases from J, with 18 bases in between. This CDR3 has 15 residues. CDR3 DNA sequence: TGTGCCAGCAGTAAGGACCGGGGGCATGGGTACGAGCAGTACTTC. Translating it yields CASSKDRGHGYEQYF.

This clonotype was detected once. The chain is built from TRBV5-1 and TRBJ2-3, with 7 bases aligning to TRBD1. Per germline, CDR1 SGHRS and CDR2 YFSETQ. V shed 7 bases, J shed 2 bases, and the junction held 7 bases outside the gene matches. The CDR3 is 14 amino acids. CDR3 in amino acids: CASSGTASTDTQYF. CDR3 nucleotides: TGCGCCAGCTCCGGGACAGCGTCCACAGATACGCAGTATTTT.